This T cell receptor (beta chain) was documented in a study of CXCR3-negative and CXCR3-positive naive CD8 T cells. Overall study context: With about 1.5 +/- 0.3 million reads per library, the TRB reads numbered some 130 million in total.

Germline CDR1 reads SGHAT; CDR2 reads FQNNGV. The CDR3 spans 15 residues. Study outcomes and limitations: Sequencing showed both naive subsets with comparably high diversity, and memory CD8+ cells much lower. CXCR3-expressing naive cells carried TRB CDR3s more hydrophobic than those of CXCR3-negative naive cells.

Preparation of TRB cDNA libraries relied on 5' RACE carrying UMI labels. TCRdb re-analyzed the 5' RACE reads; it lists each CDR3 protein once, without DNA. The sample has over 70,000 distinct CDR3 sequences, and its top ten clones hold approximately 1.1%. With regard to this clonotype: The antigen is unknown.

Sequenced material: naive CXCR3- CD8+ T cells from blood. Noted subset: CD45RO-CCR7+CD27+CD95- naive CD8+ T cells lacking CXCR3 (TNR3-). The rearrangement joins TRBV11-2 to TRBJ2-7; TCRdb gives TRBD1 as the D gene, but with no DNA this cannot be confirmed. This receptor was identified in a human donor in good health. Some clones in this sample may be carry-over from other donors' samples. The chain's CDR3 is CASSLDPVGVYEQYF. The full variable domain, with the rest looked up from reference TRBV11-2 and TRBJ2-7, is EAGVAQSPRYKIIEKRQSVAFWCNPISGHATLYWYQQILGQGPKLLIQFQNNGVVDDSQLPKDRFSAERLKGVDSTLKIQPAKLEDSAVYLCASSLDPVGVYEQYFGPGTRLTVT.